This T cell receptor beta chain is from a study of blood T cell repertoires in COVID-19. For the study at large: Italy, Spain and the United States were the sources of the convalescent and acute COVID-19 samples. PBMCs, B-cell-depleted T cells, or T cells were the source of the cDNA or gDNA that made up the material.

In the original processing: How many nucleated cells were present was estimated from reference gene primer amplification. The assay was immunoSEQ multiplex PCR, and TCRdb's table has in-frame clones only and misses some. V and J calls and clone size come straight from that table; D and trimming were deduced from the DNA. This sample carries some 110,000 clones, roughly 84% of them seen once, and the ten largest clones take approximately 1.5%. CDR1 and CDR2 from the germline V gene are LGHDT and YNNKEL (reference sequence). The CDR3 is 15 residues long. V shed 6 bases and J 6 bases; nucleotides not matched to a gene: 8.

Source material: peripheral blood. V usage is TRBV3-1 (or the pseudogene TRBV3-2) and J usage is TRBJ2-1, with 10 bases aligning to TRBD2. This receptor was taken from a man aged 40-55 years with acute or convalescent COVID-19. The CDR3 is CASSPGLAGGNEQFF. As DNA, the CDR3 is TGTGCCAGCAGTCCCGGGTTAGCGGGAGGCAATGAGCAGTTCTTC.